The 8 T cell receptor beta chains below were found in one sample sequenced in a study of T cell repertoires in cytomegalovirus infection. MiXCR, applied by TCRdb to the reads, yields one record per CDR3 protein. The data show approximately 250,000 distinct CDR3 sequences, around an eighth seen once. Source material: PBMCs. Source of these receptors: a human donor in good health (CMV status not recorded). Some clones in this sample may be carry-over from other donors' samples.

The sample holds a few counts of this clonotype. The V and J genes are TRBV10-3 and TRBJ1-5; TRBD1 is a possible D gene (5 bases). V lost 5 bases and J 1 base, leaving 9 bases between the germline ends. Germline V gene sequence: CDR1 ENHRY, CDR2 SYGVKD. This CDR3 has 14 residues. The CDR3 DNA sequence: TGTGCCATCAGTCGGGACGGGAGCAATCAGCCCCAGCATTTT. This sequence encodes CAISRDGSNQPQHF.

This clonotype was observed a handful of times. CDR3 DNA sequence: TGCAGCGTTGGAGGAGATACGCAGTATTTT. Its translation: CSVGGDTQYF. The V and J genes are TRBV29-1 and TRBJ2-3; unclear D gene. V lost 4 bases and J 5 bases, leaving 4 bases between the germline ends. Germline V gene sequence: CDR1 SQVTM, CDR2 ANQGSEA. This CDR3 contains 10 residues.

This clonotype was seen repeatedly, ten times or more. The chain employs TRBV7-9 and TRBJ1-1; 7 bases are shared with TRBD1. Per germline, CDR1 SEHNR and CDR2 FQNEAQ (reference sequence). The CDR3 covers 12 residues. J lost 6 bases, V lost 2 bases, and 0 bases had no gene match. The CDR3 bases are TGTGCCAGCAGCTTACAGGGGGCTGAAGCTTTCTTT. Its translation: CASSLQGAEAFF.

For the CDR3, the DNA is TGCAGCGTTGGGGAGGAGACCCAGTACTTC. Amino acid sequence: CSVGEETQYF. V gene TRBV29-1 combines with J gene TRBJ2-5, with a weak D call TRBD2 (5 bases). CDR1 is SQVTM and CDR2 is ANQGSEA in the germline V gene. The CDR3 runs 10 residues. V lost 4 bases and J 5 bases, leaving 5 bases between the germline ends. The full variable domain, with the rest looked up from reference TRBV29-1 and TRBJ2-5, is SAVISQKPSRDICQRGTSLTIQCQVDSQVTMMFWYRQQPGQSLTLIATANQGSEATYESGFVIDKFPISRPNLTFSTLTVSNMSPEDSSIYLCSVGEETQYFGPGTRLLVL.

This clonotype came up many times. The V and J genes are TRBV4-1 and TRBJ2-7; the match to TRBD1 covers 10 bases. V was pared by 4 bases and J by 4 bases, with 7 bases of the junction left unmatched. Germline lookup yields CDR1 MGHRA and CDR2 YSYEKL. CDR3 length equals 15 residues. Here the CDR3 reads CASSLLPGQGYEQYF. The CDR3 DNA is TGCGCCAGCAGCCTTCTCCCGGGACAGGGGTACGAGCAGTACTTC.

This clonotype was seen many times. V is TRBV7-2 and J is TRBJ1-6; no clear D. The CDR3 is made up of 13 amino acids. Trimming left V 4 bases short and J 9 bases short, with 10 bases between. CDR1 and CDR2 from the germline V gene are SGHTA and FQGNSA. CDR3 nucleotide sequence: TGTGCCAGCAGCTCTTACGAGAGTTCACCCCTCCACTTT. It specifies CASSSYESSPLHF.

V gene TRBV2 combines with J gene TRBJ2-3, with D unclear. Trimming left V 2 bases short and J 2 bases short, with 11 bases between. CDR1 is SNHLY and CDR2 is FYNNEI in the germline V gene. The CDR3 contains 15 residues. This CDR3 reads CASSEWAKDTDTQYF. As DNA, the CDR3 is TGTGCCAGCAGTGAATGGGCCAAGGACACAGATACGCAGTATTTT.

This clonotype was picked up a small number of times. The chain has TRBV25-1 and TRBJ1-1; no firm D call. V was pared by 3 bases and J by 0 bases, with 11 bases between. The V gene's germline CDR1 is MGHDK and CDR2 SYGVNS. This CDR3 region has 15 residues. The CDR3 sequence: CASSDGGSMNTEAFF. The CDR3 DNA follows: TGTGCCAGCAGTGACGGAGGCAGCATGAACACTGAAGCTTTCTTT.